These 10 T cell receptor beta chains came from one sample sequenced in a study of glioma-infiltrating T cells. Amplification of TCR alpha and beta CDR3 regions from RNA used iRepertoire nested multiplex PCR. TCRdb called the multiplex PCR reads again in MiXCR, with one record for every CDR3 protein. The sample gives a few hundred thousand distinct CDR3 sequences, about two fifths of which show up once; around 13% is in the top ten. The specimen was glioma tissue, nonneoplastic brain tissue, or PBMCs (not recorded which). All receptors come from a human donor with low-grade glioma or glioblastoma, undergoing nonglioma brain surgery, or in good health (not recorded which).

On this clonotype itself: A read error may account for a junction end that differs from germline. The chain links TRBV6-2 or TRBV6-3 to TRBJ2-3, with TRBD1 matching 9 bases. The CDR3 is 15 residues long. The germline V gene has CDR1 MNHEY and CDR2 SVGEGT. The CDR3 protein is CASITTGQGTDTQYF. The CDR3 coding sequence is TGTGCCAGCATCACTACGGGACAGGGAACAGATACGCAGTATTTC.

J is TRBJ1-1 and V is TRBV6-1; D is perhaps TRBD1 (5 bases). The CDR3 totals 13 residues. V lost 5 bases and J 1 base, leaving 8 bases between the germline ends. Germline V gene lookup returns CDR1 MNHNS and CDR2 SASEGT. The CDR3 DNA is TGTGCCAGCAGTCAGGACAAGAACACTGAAGCTTTCTTT. It specifies CASSQDKNTEAFF.

At least ten counts were recorded for this clonotype. The genes are TRBV7-2 and TRBJ2-3; TRBD2 is a possible D gene (6 bases). Trimming removed 4 bases at V and 5 bases at J, with 10 bases between. This CDR3 region has 13 residues. Germline CDR1 and CDR2: SGHTA and FQGNSA. The chain's CDR3 is CASSWRREDTQYF. Written as DNA, the CDR3 is TGTGCCAGCAGCTGGAGGAGGGAAGATACGCAGTATTTT. The full variable domain, completed using reference TRBV7-2 and TRBJ2-3, is GAGVSQSPSNKVTEKGKDVELRCDPISGHTALYWYRQSLGQGLEFLIYFQGNSAPDKSGLPSDRFSAERTGGSVSTLTIQRTQQEDSAVYLCASSWRREDTQYFGPGTRLTVL.

The sample holds a few counts of this clonotype. The rearrangement uses TRBV7-2 and TRBJ2-1; perhaps TRBD2 as D (5 bases). Germline V gene data show CDR1 as SGHTA and CDR2 as FQGNSA. The V end lost 3 bases, the J end lost 0 bases, and 9 bases lay between the germline ends. The CDR3 is 15 amino acids. CDR3 nucleotide sequence: TGTGCCAGCAGCTTTTACCGGGACTCCTACAATGAGCAGTTCTTC. As protein: CASSFYRDSYNEQFF.

Concerning this clonotype itself: A much larger clone lies a single base off, so this may be a read error. The rearrangement links TRBV27 to TRBJ1-2; D gene ambiguous. Trimming took 3 bases from V and 8 from J, leaving 19 bases between them. Germline CDR1 reads MNHEY; CDR2 reads SMNVEV (reference sequence). This CDR3 region has 15 residues. The CDR3: CASSFGAGGLRGYTF. The CDR3, as DNA: TGTGCCAGCAGTTTCGGCGCGGGAGGATTGCGCGGCTACACCTTC.

In regard to this clonotype: Just one base apart from a much larger clone, this may be a read error. The missing conserved phenylalanine or tryptophan at the end of this CDR3 makes a read error likely. The chain combines TRBV6-1 with TRBJ2-5, with D tentatively TRBD2 (6 bases). There are 13 residues in the CDR3. Germline V gives CDR1 MNHNS, CDR2 SASEGT. V dropped 6 bases and J dropped 4 bases, with 12 bases sitting between them. The DNA for the CDR3 is TGTGCCAGCAGCCAGAGGAGGGGAGAGACCCAGTACTCC. Amino acid sequence: CASSQRRGETQYS.

The table lists this clonotype with a few counts. The chain combines TRBV18 with TRBJ1-1; 7 nucleotides match TRBD1. Germline V lookup: CDR1 KGHSH, CDR2 LQKENI. Losses at the gene ends were 3 bases for V and 3 bases for J; bases not matched to a gene: 7. The CDR3 has 15 residues. CDR3 nucleotide sequence: TGTGCCAGCTCACCGACAGGGAGAGAGGACACTGAAGCTTTCTTT. Translation gives CASSPTGREDTEAFF.

The genes are TRBV7-9 and TRBJ2-1; D uncertain. This CDR3 has 13 residues. CDR1 SEHNR and CDR2 FQNEAQ come from the germline V gene (reference sequence). V lost 3 bases and J 4 bases, leaving 7 bases between the germline ends. Here the CDR3 reads CASSFMPYNEQFF. The CDR3 DNA sequence: TGTGCCAGCAGCTTTATGCCTTACAATGAGCAGTTCTTC.

Details on this clonotype: Possible read error: a much larger clone is one base away. V and J are TRBV6-5 and TRBJ1-1; D is unresolved. Germline CDR1 and CDR2: MNHEY and SVGAGI. This CDR3 is 13 amino acids long. The CDR3 nucleotides read TGTGCCACCATGCGAGGGAGAGATGCTGAATCTTTCTTT. Translated: CATMRGRDAESFF.

This sequence joins TRBV7-2 and TRBJ2-1; TRBD2 might be the D (6 bases). The CDR3 has 18 residues. Germline V gene lookup returns CDR1 SGHTA and CDR2 FQGNSA. The V end lost 0 bases, the J end lost 0 bases, and 15 bases lay between the germline ends. CDR3 bases: TGTGCCAGCAGCTTAGCCCCGGGGACTTTTAGCTCCTACAATGAGCAGTTCTTC. It translates to CASSLAPGTFSSYNEQFF.